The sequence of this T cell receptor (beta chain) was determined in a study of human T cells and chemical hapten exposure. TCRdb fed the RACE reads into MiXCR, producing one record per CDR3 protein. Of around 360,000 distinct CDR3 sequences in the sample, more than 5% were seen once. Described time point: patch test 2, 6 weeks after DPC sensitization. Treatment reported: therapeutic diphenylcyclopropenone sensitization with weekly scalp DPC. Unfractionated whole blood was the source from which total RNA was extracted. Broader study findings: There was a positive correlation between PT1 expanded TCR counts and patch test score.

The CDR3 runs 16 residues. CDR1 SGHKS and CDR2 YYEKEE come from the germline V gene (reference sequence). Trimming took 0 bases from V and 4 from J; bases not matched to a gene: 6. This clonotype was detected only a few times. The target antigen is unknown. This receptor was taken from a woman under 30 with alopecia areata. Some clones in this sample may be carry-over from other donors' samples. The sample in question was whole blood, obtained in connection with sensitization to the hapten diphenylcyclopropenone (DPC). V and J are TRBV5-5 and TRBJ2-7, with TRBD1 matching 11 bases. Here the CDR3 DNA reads TGTGCCAGCAGCTTGGCCCTTGGACAGGGGGCTTACGAGCAGTACTTC. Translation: CASSLALGQGAYEQYF.